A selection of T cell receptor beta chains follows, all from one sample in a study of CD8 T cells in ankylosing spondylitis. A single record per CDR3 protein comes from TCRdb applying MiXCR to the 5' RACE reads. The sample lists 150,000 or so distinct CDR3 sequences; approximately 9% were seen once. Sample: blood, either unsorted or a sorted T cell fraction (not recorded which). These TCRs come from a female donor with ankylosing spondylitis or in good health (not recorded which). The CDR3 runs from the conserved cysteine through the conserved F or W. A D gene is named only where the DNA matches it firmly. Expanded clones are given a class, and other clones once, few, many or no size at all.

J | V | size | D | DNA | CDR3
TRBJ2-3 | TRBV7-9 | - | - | TGTGCCAGCAGCCCCCAGAACCCGGGCGATACGCAGTATTTT | CASSPQNPGDTQYF
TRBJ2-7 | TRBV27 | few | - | TGTGCCAGCAGTGGGGGGTCGGGCTACGAGCAGTACTTC | CASSGGSGYEQYF
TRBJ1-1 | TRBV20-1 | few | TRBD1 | TGCAGTGCTTTTGGGACAGGGGGGACCCTAACTCTTCCTGAAGCTTTCTTT | CSAFGTGGTLTLPEAFF
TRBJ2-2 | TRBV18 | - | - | TGTGCCAGCTCACCACAAATGAGGACCGGGGAGCTGTTTTTT | CASSPQMRTGELFF
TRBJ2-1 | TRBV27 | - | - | TGTGCCATCCGTTCTTACAATGAGCAGTTCTTC | CAIRSYNEQFF
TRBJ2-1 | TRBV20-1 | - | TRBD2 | TGCAGTGCGTCTCTGGGACTAGCGGGAGGAATTTTCTCCTACAATGAGCAGTTCTTC | CSASLGLAGGIFSYNEQFF
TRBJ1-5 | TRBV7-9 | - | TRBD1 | TGTGCCAGCAGCTTAAACGGCACAGGGGGCGATTTGCAGCCCCAGCATTTT | CASSLNGTGGDLQPQHF
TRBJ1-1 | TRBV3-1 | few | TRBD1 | TGTGCCAGCAGCCTTGGACAGGGTGTGTACACTGAAGCTTTCTTT | CASSLGQGVYTEAFF
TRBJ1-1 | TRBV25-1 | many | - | TGTGCCAGCAGTGGGGCGGTAACCGGGGGAGCTTTCTTT | CASSGAVTGGAFF
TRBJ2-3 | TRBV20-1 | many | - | TGCAGTGCTCTACGACAGGAGGCGCAGTATTTT | CSALRQEAQYF
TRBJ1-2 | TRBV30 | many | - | TGTGCCTGGATCCCGTCCGACAATGACTATGGCTACACCTTC | CAWIPSDNDYGYTF
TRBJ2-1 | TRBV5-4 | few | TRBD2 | TGTGCCAGCAGCTTGGCTAGCGGGAGAGGACTGGCCTACAATGAGCAGTTCTTC | CASSLASGRGLAYNEQFF
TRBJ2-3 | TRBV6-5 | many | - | TGTGCCAGCAGTCCCGGATCGGATACGCAGTATTTT | CASSPGSDTQYF
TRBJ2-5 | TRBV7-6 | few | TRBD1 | TGTGCCAGCAGCCCCCAGACAGGGGTTAAGACCCAGTACTTC | CASSPQTGVKTQYF
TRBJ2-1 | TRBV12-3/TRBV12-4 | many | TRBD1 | TGTGCCAGCAGTCCCGCGGGGACAGGGGGGAATGAGCAGTTCTTC | CASSPAGTGGNEQFF
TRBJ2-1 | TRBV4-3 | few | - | TGCGCCAGCAGCCAAGAGGGCCCCCGGGATGAGCAGTTCTTC | CASSQEGPRDEQFF
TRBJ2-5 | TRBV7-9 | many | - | TGTGCCAGCACGCGGTCGATCGAATCAGAAGAGACCCAGTACTTC | CASTRSIESEETQYF
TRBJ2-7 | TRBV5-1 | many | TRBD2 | TGCGCCAGCAGTTCGGAGGGAGGGTCTGGACCCTACGAGCAGTACTTC | CASSSEGGSGPYEQYF
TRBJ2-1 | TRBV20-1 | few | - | TGCAGTGCCAGAGATCGGGGTCATGAGCAGTTCTTC | CSARDRGHEQFF
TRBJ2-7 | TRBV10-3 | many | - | TGTGCCATCAGTGAGGTGGGAAGGCAATTCTACGAGCAGTACTTC | CAISEVGRQFYEQYF
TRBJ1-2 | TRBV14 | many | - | TGTGCCAGCAGCTCGGCCCATGGCGGTTATGGCTACACCTTC | CASSSAHGGYGYTF
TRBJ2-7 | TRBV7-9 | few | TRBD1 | TGTGCCAGCAGCTCCCGGGACAGGGATTTGTACGAGCAGTACTTC | CASSSRDRDLYEQYF
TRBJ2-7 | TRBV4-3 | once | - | TGCGCCAGCAGCCAAGATCCCCGAGGGCCCTCCTACGAGCAGTACTTC | CASSQDPRGPSYEQYF
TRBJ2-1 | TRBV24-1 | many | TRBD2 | TGTGCCACCAGTGATAGAGCGGGAGCGGGCCATGAGCAGTTCTTC | CATSDRAGAGHEQFF
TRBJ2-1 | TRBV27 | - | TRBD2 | TGTGCCAGCAGTCACGGGACTAGCGGCCTTAATGAGCAGTTCTTC | CASSHGTSGLNEQFF
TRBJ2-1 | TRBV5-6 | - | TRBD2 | TGTGCCAGGAGCCCCGGACTAGCGGGGGACGTACCCTTCTACAATGAGCAGTTCTTC | CARSPGLAGDVPFYNEQFF
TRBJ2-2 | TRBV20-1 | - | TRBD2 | TGCAGTGCTAGACTTCCAGGGAGGGACACCGGGGAGCTGTTTTTT | CSARLPGRDTGELFF
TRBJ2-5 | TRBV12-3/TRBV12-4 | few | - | TGTGCCAGCAGCCGATCCGGAAGACGGGAAGAGACCCAGTACTTC | CASSRSGRREETQYF
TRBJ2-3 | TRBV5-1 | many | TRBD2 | TGCGCCAGCAGCCCCGAGGCTAGCGGGAGTGATACGCAGTATTTT | CASSPEASGSDTQYF
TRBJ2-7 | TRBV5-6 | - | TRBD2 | TGTGCCAGCAGCTCCGGACTAGCGGCCTCCTACGAGCAGTACTTC | CASSSGLAASYEQYF
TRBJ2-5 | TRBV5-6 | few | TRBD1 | TGTGCCAGCAGCCAGGGACAGGCGGAGACCCAGTACTTC | CASSQGQAETQYF
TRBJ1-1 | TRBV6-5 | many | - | TGTGCCAGCAGTTTGAGATCGGACAACACTGAAGCTTTCTTT | CASSLRSDNTEAFF
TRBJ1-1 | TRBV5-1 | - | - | TGCGCCAGCAGCTCGTCGAGGTTCCCTGAAGCTTTCTTT | CASSSSRFPEAFF
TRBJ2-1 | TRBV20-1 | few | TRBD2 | TGCAGTGCTTCACTAGCGGGGAGCTCCTACAATGAGCAGTTCTTC | CSASLAGSSYNEQFF
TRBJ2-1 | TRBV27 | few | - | TGTGCCAGCAGTTTAGTTGGGGACACTGAGCAGTTCTTC | CASSLVGDTEQFF
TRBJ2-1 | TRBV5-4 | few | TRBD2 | TGTGCCAGCAGCTGGAAGCGGGAGGCCCACAATGAGCAGTTCTTC | CASSWKREAHNEQFF
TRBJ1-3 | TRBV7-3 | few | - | TGTGCCAGCAGCGAAGCCGGGACAACTGGAAACACCATATATTTT | CASSEAGTTGNTIYF
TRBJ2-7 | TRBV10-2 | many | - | TGCGCCAGCAGTGAGTTGCGAACCTACGAGCAGTACTTC | CASSELRTYEQYF
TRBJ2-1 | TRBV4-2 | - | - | TGTGCCATGAGACCCGGGCTCGTCGTCGCTGAGCAGTTCTTC | CAMRPGLVVAEQFF
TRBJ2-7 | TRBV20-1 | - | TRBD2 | TGCAGTGCACTGACTAGCAGAACCTACGAGCAGTACTTC | CSALTSRTYEQYF
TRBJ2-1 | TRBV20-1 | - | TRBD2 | TGCAGTGCCCTCGCTAGCGGGAGGGCCGATGAGCAGTTCTTC | CSALASGRADEQFF
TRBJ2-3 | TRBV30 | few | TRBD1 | TGTGCCTGGAGTGTCGGGACAGGGGGATTTGCAGATACGCAGTATTTT | CAWSVGTGGFADTQYF
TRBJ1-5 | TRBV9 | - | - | TGTGCCAGCAGCGTAGAAGGGGTTCAGCCCCAGCATTTT | CASSVEGVQPQHF
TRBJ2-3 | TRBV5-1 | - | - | TGCGCCAGCAACTCGGCGGTGCGGAACACAGATACGCAGTATTTT | CASNSAVRNTDTQYF
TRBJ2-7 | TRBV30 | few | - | TGTGCCTGGATGAGGTGGCGGGGAGGAGACGAGCAGTACTTC | CAWMRWRGGDEQYF